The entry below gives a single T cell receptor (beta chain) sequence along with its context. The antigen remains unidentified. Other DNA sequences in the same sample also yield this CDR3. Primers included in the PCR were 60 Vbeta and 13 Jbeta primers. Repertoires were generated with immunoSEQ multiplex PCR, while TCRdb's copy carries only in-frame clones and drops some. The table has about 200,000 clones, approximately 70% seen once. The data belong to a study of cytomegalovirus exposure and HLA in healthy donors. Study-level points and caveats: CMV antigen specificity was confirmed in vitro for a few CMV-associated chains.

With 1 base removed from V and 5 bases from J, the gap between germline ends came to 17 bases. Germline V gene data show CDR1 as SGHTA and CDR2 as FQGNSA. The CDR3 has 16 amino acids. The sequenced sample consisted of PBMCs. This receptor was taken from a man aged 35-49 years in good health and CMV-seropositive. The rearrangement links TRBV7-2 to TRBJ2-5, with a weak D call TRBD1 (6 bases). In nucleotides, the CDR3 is TGTGCCAGCAGCTTAGGGACAGCGGCGTCCGGGGAGACCCAGTACTTC. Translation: CASSLGTAASGETQYF.